The 23 T cell receptor beta chains below were found in one sample sequenced in a study of shared clonotypes between healthy human individuals. TCRdb keeps only in-frame clones here, not all; method: immunoSEQ multiplex PCR. The sample has about 2.5 million clones; under 95% are singletons. Source material: naive CD4+ T cells from PBMCs. Subset indicated: CD45RA+ positively selected. Receptors were obtained from a young man in good health. Some clones in this sample may be carry-over from other donors' samples.

This chain joins TRBV7-2 and TRBJ1-5; D may be TRBD1 (6 bases). The CDR3 is made up of 14 amino acids. Germline V CDR1 and CDR2: SGHTA, FQGNSA. Trimming took off 1 base at V and 6 bases at J, with 10 bases between the two ends. The CDR3 DNA follows: TGTGCCAGCAGCTTAGAAGGGGGACGTCAGCCCCAGCATTTT. This translates into CASSLEGGRQPQHF.

The chain couples TRBV6-5 to TRBJ2-7, with a tentative D call TRBD2 (6 bases). Trimming removed 2 bases at V and 7 bases at J, with 18 bases between. This CDR3 comprises 15 residues. Germline V gene data show CDR1 as MNHEY and CDR2 as SVGAGI. This CDR3 is CASSYDPGVFSEQYF. Written as DNA, the CDR3 is TGTGCCAGCAGTTACGATCCGGGAGTCTTCAGTGAGCAGTACTTC.

The V and J genes are TRBV19 and TRBJ1-1; D possibly corresponds to TRBD1 (5 bases). This CDR3 contains 14 residues. CDR1 and CDR2 from the germline V gene are LNHDA and SQIVND (reference sequence). V lost 6 bases, J lost 1 base, and 12 bases lay in between. CDR3 nucleotide sequence: TGTGCCAGTAGCCGACAGTCTAAGAACACTGAAGCTTTCTTT. Translated: CASSRQSKNTEAFF.

CDR3 DNA: TGTGCCAGCAGTTTCGGAGGGGCCAATCAGCCCCAGCATTTT. Translated, it gives CASSFGGANQPQHF. The rearrangement links TRBV28 to TRBJ1-5; the D gene is possibly TRBD1 (5 bases). The V end lost 3 bases, the J end lost 3 bases, and 9 bases lay between the germline ends. Per the germline V gene, CDR1 is MDHEN and CDR2 is SYDVKM. This CDR3 is 14 amino acids long. Looking up the rest from reference TRBV28 and TRBJ1-5 gives the full variable domain: DVKVTQSSRYLVKRTGEKVFLECVQDMDHENMFWYRQDPGLGLRLIYFSYDVKMKEKGDIPEGYSVSREKKERFSLILESASTNQTSMYLCASSFGGANQPQHFGDGTRLSIL.

The chain links TRBV28 to TRBJ2-7; the match to TRBD2 covers 7 bases. This CDR3 region has 18 residues. Germline values: CDR1 MDHEN, CDR2 SYDVKM. The ends lost 3 bases at V and 0 bases at J; junction bases unmatched: 14. DNA for the CDR3: TGTGCCAGCAGTTTCTTCCTCGGACTAGTCAACGTCTCCTACGAGCAGTACTTC. Its protein is CASSFFLGLVNVSYEQYF.

The chain links TRBV2 to TRBJ1-5, with D possibly TRBD1 on 6 matching bases. Deletions cut 6 bases from V and 7 bases from J, with 16 bases between. The CDR3 runs 14 residues. The germline gives CDR1 SNHLY, CDR2 FYNNEI. CDR3 bases: TGTGCCAGCAGACCTCGGGGGGGCGACCAGCCCCAGCATTTT. This codes for CASRPRGGDQPQHF.

The chain is built from TRBV11-2 and TRBJ1-4, with D possibly matching TRBD1 (6 bases). CDR1 is SGHAT, CDR2 FQNNGV, per germline. V lost 4 bases to trimming and J lost 5 bases, with 14 bases between them. The CDR3 extends over 15 amino acids. Here the CDR3 DNA reads TGTGCCAGCAGCTGGGGGGCGGCTGGGAATGAAAAACTGTTTTTT. Amino acids: CASSWGAAGNEKLFF.

V usage is TRBV6-4 and J usage is TRBJ2-4; 7 nucleotides agree with TRBD2. Germline V gene sequence: CDR1 MRHNA, CDR2 SNTAGT. This CDR3 contains 17 residues. The V segment lost 2 bases and the J segment 5 bases; nucleotides outside the gene matches: 12. This chain's CDR3 is CASSDAGEGPSQNIQYF. CDR3 sequence (DNA): TGTGCCAGCAGTGACGCTGGGGAGGGGCCCAGCCAAAACATTCAGTACTTC.

CDR3 residues: CATSRDPRELEAFF. The CDR3 DNA sequence: TGTGCCACCAGCAGAGATCCCAGGGAACTAGAAGCTTTCTTT. The rearrangement uses TRBV15 and TRBJ1-1, with D tentatively TRBD1 (5 bases). Germline assignment: CDR1 LNHNV and CDR2 YYDKDF (reference sequence). The CDR3 contains 14 residues. V lost 0 bases and J 8 bases, leaving 13 bases between the germline ends.

This rearrangement joins TRBV29-1 to TRBJ1-2; TRBD1 aligns across 8 bases. The V gene end was trimmed by 6 bases and the J gene end by 0 bases; junction bases not matched to a gene: 6. CDR1 is SQVTM and CDR2 is ANQGSEA in the germline V gene. The CDR3 consists of 14 residues. This CDR3 reads CSVEGQATNYGYTF. The DNA for the CDR3 is TGCAGCGTGGAGGGACAGGCAACTAACTATGGCTACACCTTC.

The V call is TRBV5-4, the J call TRBJ1-2; tentatively, D is TRBD1 (5 bases). The CDR3 has 15 residues. Germline CDR1 reads SGHNT; CDR2 reads YYREEE (reference sequence). Trimming removed 4 bases at V and 4 bases at J, with 17 bases between. The DNA for the CDR3 is TGTGCCAGCAGCACCGGGCGTCAGGGCCTCTATGGCTACACCTTC. The encoded protein is CASSTGRQGLYGYTF. Variable domain in full (rest from reference TRBV5-4 and TRBJ1-2): ETGVTQSPTHLIKTRGQQVTLRCSSQSGHNTVSWYQQALGQGPQFIFQYYREEENGRGNFPPRFSGLQFPNYSSELNVNALELDDSALYLCASSTGRQGLYGYTFGSGTRLTVV.

The CDR3 region has the DNA TGTGCCAGCAGTTTAAGACTACCTAGGAATGAGCAGTTCTTC. Translation gives CASSLRLPRNEQFF. The chain uses TRBV27 and TRBJ2-1; tentative D call: TRBD2 (5 bases). Trimming removed 2 bases from V and 7 bases from J, with 12 bases in between. Germline V gene data show CDR1 as MNHEY and CDR2 as SMNVEV (reference sequence). This CDR3 comprises 14 residues.

The DNA for the CDR3 is TGCAGTGCTACATACGGGGAGACCCAGTACTTC. Amino acids: CSATYGETQYF. The chain combines TRBV20-1 with TRBJ2-5; D unclear. V was shortened by 4 bases and J by 5 bases, with 8 bases between the two germline ends. Germline lookup yields CDR1 DFQATT and CDR2 SNEGSKA (reference sequence). This CDR3 has 11 residues.

Worth noting for this clone: Other nucleotide sequences in the sample specify the same CDR3. The V and J genes are TRBV25-1 and TRBJ2-7; D call uncertain. Germline V gives CDR1 MGHDK, CDR2 SYGVNS. This CDR3 region has 13 residues. Trimming pared 2 bases from V and 4 bases from J, leaving 9 bases between. CDR3 nucleotide sequence: TGTGCCAGCAGTGAAGGTGGGCGGTACGAGCAGTACTTC. This codes for CASSEGGRYEQYF.

The chain links TRBV9 to TRBJ2-2; D possibly corresponds to TRBD2 (5 bases). Germline V gives CDR1 SGDLS, CDR2 YYNGEE. The V and J ends lost 4 bases and 4 bases respectively, with 14 bases between them. The length of the CDR3 is 15 residues. The CDR3 spells CASSYRGWVTGELFF. In nucleotides, the CDR3 is TGTGCCAGCAGCTACCGAGGGTGGGTCACCGGGGAGCTGTTTTTT. Filled out from reference TRBV9 and TRBJ2-2, the complete variable domain reads DSGVTQTPKHLITATGQRVTLRCSPRSGDLSVYWYQQSLDQGLQFLIQYYNGEERAKGNILERFSAQQFPDLHSELNLSSLELGDSALYFCASSYRGWVTGELFFGEGSRLTVL.

The chain links TRBV5-1 to TRBJ2-7; TRBD2 is a possible D gene (5 bases). CDR1 SGHRS and CDR2 YFSETQ come from the germline V gene. There are 14 residues in the CDR3. V was trimmed by 6 bases and J by 4 bases, leaving 17 bases between them. DNA of the CDR3: TGCGCCAGCACCATTACGGCTAGCTCTTACGAGCAGTACTTC. It codes for CASTITASSYEQYF.

This clone occurred once. This chain joins TRBV14 and TRBJ2-5; TRBD1 matches at 7 bases. V was pared by 2 bases and J by 5 bases, with 11 bases of the junction left unmatched. Germline loops: CDR1 SGHDN, CDR2 FVKESK. This CDR3 has 16 amino acids. The CDR3 DNA is TGTGCCAGCAGCCAAAGGAGACAGGGTTATCGTGAGACCCAGTACTTC. Its protein product is CASSQRRQGYRETQYF.

This clone has a single count. The rearrangement joins TRBV11-2 to TRBJ1-3; D is ambiguous. V was trimmed by 7 bases and J by 0 bases, leaving 10 bases between them. The CDR3 is made up of 14 amino acids. Per the germline V gene, CDR1 is SGHAT and CDR2 is FQNNGV. The CDR3 bases are TGTGCCAGCACCTCCCTTCTCTCTGGAAACACCATATATTTT. Translating it yields CASTSLLSGNTIYF.

The chain is built from TRBV19 and TRBJ2-5, with 9 bases matching TRBD1. CDR1 LNHDA and CDR2 SQIVND come from the germline V gene (reference sequence). The CDR3 contains 14 residues. Unmatched junction bases numbered 5, after V lost 4 bases and J lost 5 bases. CDR3 nucleotides: TGTGCCAGTAGTAGGACAGGGGTAAGGGAGACCCAGTACTTC. This sequence encodes CASSRTGVRETQYF.

This chain connects TRBV18 to TRBJ2-2; D may be TRBD2 (6 bases). The germline V and J ends were trimmed by 3 bases and 4 bases, with 12 bases remaining between them. The CDR3 runs 15 residues. From germline, CDR1 is KGHSH and CDR2 LQKENI. The CDR3 nucleotides read TGTGCCAGCTCACCCGGGGACTTGGCCACCGGGGAGCTGTTTTTT. Its protein is CASSPGDLATGELFF.

The V call is TRBV10-3, the J call TRBJ2-7; D is unclear. The germline CDR1 and CDR2 sequences are ENHRY and SYGVKD. V dropped 0 bases and J dropped 0 bases, with 9 bases sitting between them. The CDR3 loop spans 15 amino acids. CDR3 coding DNA: TGTGCCATCAGTGAGTCGAATTCGTTCTCCTACGAGCAGTACTTC. This sequence encodes CAISESNSFSYEQYF.

CDR3 loop: CASSGQGRGDTQYF. The DNA of the CDR3 is TGTGCCAGCAGCGGGCAGGGTAGGGGAGATACGCAGTATTTT. The gene calls are TRBV5-5 and TRBJ2-3; TRBD1 might be the D (5 bases). Trimming shortened V by 4 bases and J by 5 bases, and 14 bases separated the two germline ends. The CDR3 is 14 residues long. The germline gives CDR1 SGHKS, CDR2 YYEKEE (reference sequence). Full variable domain (missing parts from reference TRBV5-5 and TRBJ2-3): DAGVTQSPTHLIKTRGQQVTLRCSPISGHKSVSWYQQVLGQGPQFIFQYYEKEERGRGNFPDRFSARQFPNYSSELNVNALLLGDSALYLCASSGQGRGDTQYFGPGTRLTVL.

The chain links TRBV5-1 to TRBJ1-2; 9 bases fit TRBD1. The trim removed 5 bases at V and 0 bases at J, leaving 8 bases unmatched. Germline V gene data show CDR1 as SGHRS and CDR2 as YFSETQ. The CDR3 is made up of 16 amino acids. CDR3 coding DNA: TGCGCCAGCAGGGGACAGGGTAACCTAGCTAACTATGGCTACACCTTC. Translation gives CASRGQGNLANYGYTF.